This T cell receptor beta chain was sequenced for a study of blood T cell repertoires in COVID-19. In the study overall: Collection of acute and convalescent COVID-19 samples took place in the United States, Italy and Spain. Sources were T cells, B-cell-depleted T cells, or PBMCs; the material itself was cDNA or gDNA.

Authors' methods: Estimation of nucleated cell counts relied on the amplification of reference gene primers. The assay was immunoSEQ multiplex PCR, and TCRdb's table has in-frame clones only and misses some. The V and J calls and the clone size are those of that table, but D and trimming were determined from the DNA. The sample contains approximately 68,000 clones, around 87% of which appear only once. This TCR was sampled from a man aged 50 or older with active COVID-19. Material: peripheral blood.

For the CDR3, the DNA is TGTGCCAGCAGCCCAGACAGGGCTCCCGAGCAGTACTTC. This encodes CASSPDRAPEQYF. The rearrangement uses TRBV5-6 and TRBJ2-7; TRBD1 agrees at 7 bases. This CDR3 comprises 13 residues. From germline, CDR1 is SGHDT and CDR2 YYEEEE. J was trimmed by 6 bases and V by 4 bases; bases with no gene match: 7.